This T cell receptor beta chain was documented in a study of CXCR3-negative and CXCR3-positive naive CD8 T cells. Study-level points and caveats: CXCR3-positive naive cells had more hydrophobic TRB CDR3s than CXCR3-negative naive cells.

As to this clonotype: Its target is not known.

The method, 5' RACE with UMI labels, was used to prepare the TRB cDNA libraries. TCRdb reanalyzed the 5' RACE reads and collapses them to one entry per CDR3 protein, without DNA. The table for this sample gives 130,000 to 150,000 distinct CDR3 sequences. The origin of this receptor is a human donor in good health. Some clones in this sample may be carry-over from other donors' samples. Sequenced: naive CXCR3+ CD8+ T cells from blood. Regarding subset: CD45RO-CCR7+CD27+CD95- naive CD8+ T cells expressing CXCR3 (TNR3+).

The CDR3: CASSPTEASGSRTPALKQFF. This rearrangement joins TRBV7-3 to TRBJ2-1; TCRdb lists TRBD2, though no DNA is available to test this call. Germline V gene lookup returns CDR1 SGHTA and CDR2 FQGTGA. CDR3 length: 20 amino acids.